This T cell receptor beta chain was recorded in a study of T cell responses to AZD1222 COVID-19 vaccine. Study outcomes and limitations: Unmutated variant regions are reportedly targeted by nearly half of spike-specific TCRs. An increase in Spike-specific TCR breadth and depth was observed after two AZD1222 doses. Repertoire samples came only from after the peak T cell response. Donors were largely white British and mainly female; clonal diversity was possibly underestimated.

As regards this clone: Its antigen is not known.

The CDR3 runs to 13 residues. CDR1 is ENHRY, CDR2 SYGVKD, per germline. Trimming shortened V by 10 bases and J by 5 bases, and 12 bases separated the two germline ends. The table came from immunoSEQ multiplex PCR; TCRdb's copy has only in-frame clones and leaves some out. The data contain approximately 110,000 clones, about 85% of them singletons. This sample comprised peripheral blood, obtained on day 0 of AZD1222 vaccination. This TCR was recovered from an adult in good health. This chain uses TRBV10-3 with TRBJ1-6; D not resolved. The chain's CDR3 is CATRDRDNSPLHF. CDR3 nucleotide sequence: TGTGCCACCCGCGACCGCGATAATTCACCCCTCCACTTT.